This T cell receptor (beta chain) was captured in a study of memory CD8 T cells in hepatitis C reinfection (TCRdb year 2017). At the level of the whole study: Of the five donors, three spontaneously resolved two consecutive HCV infections, and two cleared a primary infection but developed chronic infection after reinfection. Pre-reinfection samples were taken from 55 to 20 weeks before reinfection was detected. Across an HCV reinfection episode in several donors, the study followed the TCR beta repertoire of virus-specific CD8 T cells over time. An HCV reinfection was defined as a positive HCV RNA test that came after two negative tests taken at least 60 days apart. Participants who had resolved a prior HCV infection were followed every 3 months in the reinfection study. Between about 2009 and 2012, a few reinfection cases that had stored pre-reinfection samples were identified.

According to the germline V gene (reference sequence), CDR1 reads LNHDA and CDR2 reads SQIVND. V is cut back by 1 base and J by 7 bases, with 5 bases in the junction unmatched. The CDR3, from cysteine to phenylalanine, totals 15 residues. Just the 45-base CDR3 DNA is kept, in frame starting at base 1. This specimen's time point label, per the study, means: pre-reinfection, 55 to 20 weeks before reinfection detection. TCR sequencing was performed on the sorted cells directly ex vivo, without any in vitro expansion beforehand. The donors were people who inject drugs and were enrolled in the Montreal Acute Hepatitis C Cohort Study (HEPCO) in Canada. As controls, total naive CD8 T cells were sorted as viable CD3+ CD8+ CD45RO- cells from two donors at all three reinfection time points. Before sorting, cryopreserved peripheral blood mononuclear cells were thawed and used as the source for purifying CD8 T cells. Negative selection with the MACS CD8+ T cell Isolation Kit was used to enrich CD8 T cells. Cells were sorted on a BD FACSAria II sorter using FACSDiva software, and FlowJo was used for data analysis.

With regard to this clone: No antigen is known for it. No per-base quality is available; no much larger clone lies one base away.

The method behind the library was the immunoSEQ multiplex PCR assay. Genomic DNA was extracted from sorted cells, and the TCR beta V, D and J regions were sequenced by Adaptive Biotechnologies' automated high-throughput method. CDR3 regions were amplified with a two-step, bias-controlled multiplex PCR. Amplified TCR beta libraries were sequenced on an Illumina instrument. Processing in the source paper ran as follows. The demultiplexed reads were processed to cut down on amplification and sequencing bias, and the IMGT database was used to assign CDR3 sequences to gene families. ImmunoSEQ software version 2.0 was used to analyze repertoire data. Out-of-frame sequences and sequences containing stop codons in the CDR3 were removed from the clonotype lists. Any clonotype with a frequency under 0.01% was left out, since that frequency corresponded to less than one cell. Richness was calculated by dividing observed richness by input cell number, and evenness was calculated by dividing Shannon entropy by log observed richness. Repertoire diversity and similarity between time points were quantified using Simpson diversity and Morisita-Horn overlap indices. Clonotypes were sorted into dominant (>1%), sub-dominant (0.5-0.99%), low abundance (0.1-0.49%) or lowest abundance (<0.1%) groups. The germline index was obtained by subtracting total nucleotide additions from total CDR3 length and then dividing the result by total CDR3 length. Not all clones reach the TCRdb copy of this immuneACCESS table, which keeps in-frame sequences only. Checked studies attribute under half of the gap to unresolved V genes and leave the rest unexplained. D and trimming come from the DNA, and the V and J calls and clone size come from that table. For this sample the table gives over 45,000 clones, of which around 92% were detected only once. Of the sample, roughly 0.99% is held by the ten largest clones.

The study at large found these results: Because only a few donors were included, definitive conclusions about public clonotypes linked to secondary clearance could not be reached by the study.

The TCR comes from a young man with hepatitis C virus infection. The sequence joins TRBV19 to TRBJ1-4; TRBD1 lines up with 8 middle nucleotides. The sequenced sample consisted of naive CD8+ T cells sorted from blood. This specimen's cell subset or site label, per the study, means: total naive CD8+CD45RO- T cells. The CDR3 sequence is CASSIGDRGAEKLFF. The nucleotide sequence reads TGTGCCAGTAGTATAGGAGACAGGGGCGCTGAAAAACTGTTTTTT.